This T cell receptor (beta chain) was found in a study of post-analysis software for immune sequencing data (dated by TCRdb to the mid-2010s). The study in broad terms: Relapsing-remitting, secondary progressive and progressive-relapsing multiple sclerosis were recorded as disease courses, and subtype annotation was lacking for some patients. The multiple sclerosis patient repertoires were compared with 11 previously published healthy control repertoires from donors aged about 6 to 26 years. A subset of samples was prepared in parallel using single-end sample barcoding, then pooled and co-amplified after Illumina adapter ligation. What the research found in general, with its limitations: The control group was slightly older than the multiple sclerosis patient group. Multiple sclerosis patients had significantly lower normalized Chao1 diversity than controls, a result that suggests substantial peripheral T-cell clonal expansion. Significantly higher frequencies in patients than in controls were found for five TRBV segments, including TRBV5-6, TRBV5-1 and TRBV20-1. When samples were clustered directly using the F measure, samples prepared in the same batch co-clustered strongly, which prompted a batch-effect correction.

To note about this clonotype: Its cognate antigen has yet to be identified. Per-base qualities were not stored, and no clone one base away is much larger.

CDR1 and CDR2 (SGHRS, YFSETQ) derive from the germline V gene. The CDR3 numbers 15 residues from cysteine through phenylalanine. The kept DNA is CDR3 alone, 45 bases in frame from the first base. V loses 0 bases of germline sequence and J loses 1 base, and the interval between the two ends is 10 bases. To demonstrate the VDJtools post-analysis software, the study profiled TCR beta repertoires from the peripheral blood of about a dozen young patients with multiple sclerosis. The multiple sclerosis patients were children and adolescents ranging in age from 6 to 15 years. The protocol used for the library was PCR. Data came from an Illumina HiSeq 2500. To reduce PCR and sequencing biases, unique molecular identifiers were incorporated into the TCR beta cDNA libraries. Per 1 to 10 million input T cells, some 500,000 cDNA molecules were obtained, such that each molecule approximated one T cell. Patient libraries were prepared and sequenced with the same protocol used for the earlier healthy control dataset. Within a given batch, samples were prepared together, multiplexed and sequenced on the same HiSeq lane. Per the original workflow: MIGEC handled the raw barcoded reads, throwing out single-read molecular identifier groups before consensus assembly and CDR3 extraction. Clonotype tables were post-analysed with VDJtools, and diversity was normalized by down-sampling all datasets to the smallest sample size. In repertoire overlap clustering, CDR3 amino acid sequences, but not nucleotide sequences, were matched to correct batch-related cross-sample contamination. TCRdb took the public reads, trimmed them with fastp at Q25, ran MiXCR for clone calling and kept in-frame beta chains. CDR3 protein duplicates are merged, each entry listing the most common genes and DNA. These V and J calls rely on TCRdb rather than the paper's analysis. Across this sample there are hundreds of thousands of distinct CDR3 sequences, with approximately 59% seen only once. 10% to 12% of the sample belongs to the ten largest clones.

Sequenced sample: blood. The sequence joins TRBV5-1 to TRBJ2-5, with an unclear D gene assignment. The receptor's source is a girl aged 2-10 years with multiple sclerosis. Here the CDR3 is given as CASSLVARAQETQYF. The DNA reads as follows: TGCGCCAGCAGCTTGGTCGCCAGAGCCCAAGAGACCCAGTACTTC. Where the CDR3 stops, the reference TRBV5-1 and TRBJ2-5 genes take over; the full variable domain is KAGVTQTPRYLIKTRGQQVTLSCSPISGHRSVSWYQQTPGQGLQFLFEYFSETQRNKGNFPGRFSGRQFSNSRSEMNVSTLELGDSALYLCASSLVARAQETQYFGPGTRLLVL.